A selection of T cell receptor beta chains follows, all from one sample in a study of cytomegalovirus exposure and HLA in healthy donors. Assay used: immunoSEQ multiplex PCR; TCRdb lists only in-frame clones, some missing. The sample has 220,000 or so clones, approximately 80% seen once. Input material: PBMCs. All receptors derive from a woman aged 25 to 39 in good health and CMV-seropositive. The CDR3 runs from the conserved cysteine through the conserved F or W. The order of the fields is V gene, CDR3 protein.

>TRBV7-9
CASTTQGEVQFF
>TRBV28
CASSGGQGLHEQYF
>TRBV5-6
CASSFIGSFHNEQFF
>TRBV27
CASSFGGLAANTGELFF
>TRBV27
CASSLTGLQETQYF
>TRBV30
CAWSVTGFAQHF
>TRBV6-1
CASSVLAKDEQFF
>TRBV2
CASSSRTGNTEAFF
>TRBV6-1
CASTKAGLWYEQYF
>TRBV4-1
CASSQDRVSYEQYF
>TRBV7-9
CASSERTIYEQYF
>TRBV4-2
CASSPEGYGYTF
>TRBV27
CAITADTQYF
>TRBV6-5
CASSYSIKGEAFF
>TRBV2
CASSEWVENTEAFF
>TRBV30
CAWSVDRHNGNTIYF
>TRBV7-9
CASSHDGTEAFF
>TRBV6-5
CASSPSNQPQHF
>TRBV5-1
CASSERTPAGSYNEQFF
>TRBV29-1
CSVAETANYGYTF
>TRBV5-1
CASSLELGGDEQFF
>TRBV14
CASSQANQGVEQYF
>TRBV5-1
CASSFPAGGRSYNEQFF
>TRBV15
CATSRDRTRDQLIEAFF
>TRBV7-8
CASGVQSRGETQYF
>TRBV28
CASSLWPNLRYEQYF
>TRBV6-5
CASSTRGFGDYGYTF
>TRBV13
CASSSPMGTRETEQYF
>TRBV4-2
CASSQEIGENTGELFF
>TRBV9
CASSAFNTGELFF
>TRBV27
CASSFLTGRSEAFF
>TRBV2
CASRPARDSVPQYF
>TRBV29-1
CSGLRDPYQETQYF
>TRBV14
CASSRENRPQGVYTF
>TRBV23-1
CASSQGHSYEQYF
>TRBV28
CASSYPSGNEQYF